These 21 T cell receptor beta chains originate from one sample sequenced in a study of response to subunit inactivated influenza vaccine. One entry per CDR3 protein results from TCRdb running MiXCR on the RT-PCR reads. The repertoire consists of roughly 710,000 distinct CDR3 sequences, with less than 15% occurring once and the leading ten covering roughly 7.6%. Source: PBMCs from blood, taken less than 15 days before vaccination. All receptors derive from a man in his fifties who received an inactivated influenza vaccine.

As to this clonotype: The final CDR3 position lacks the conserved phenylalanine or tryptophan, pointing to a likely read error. CDR3 in amino acids: CASSPLTSGSRDEQFL. In nucleotides, the CDR3 is TGTGCCAGCAGCCCCTTGACTAGCGGGAGTCGGGATGAGCAGTTCTTA. V and J are TRBV7-9 and TRBJ2-1, with TRBD2 identical over 12 bases. Germline V gene data show CDR1 as SEHNR and CDR2 as FQNEAQ (reference sequence). Trimming took 5 bases from V and 8 from J; bases not matched to a gene: 10. The CDR3 loop spans 16 amino acids.

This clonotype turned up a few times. CDR3 sequence reads: CASSHSPGYTGELFF. The DNA for the CDR3 is TGTGCCAGCAGCCATTCTCCGGGATACACCGGGGAGCTGTTTTTT. The chain uses TRBV14 and TRBJ2-2; tentative D call: TRBD2 (5 bases). Germline V gives CDR1 SGHDN, CDR2 FVKESK. The V and J ends lost 3 bases and 3 bases respectively, with 11 bases between them. The CDR3 is 15 amino acids.

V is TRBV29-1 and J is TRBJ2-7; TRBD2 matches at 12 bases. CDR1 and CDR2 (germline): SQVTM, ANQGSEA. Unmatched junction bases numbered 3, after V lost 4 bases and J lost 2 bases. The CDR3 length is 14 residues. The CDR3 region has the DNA TGCAGCGTTGGTGCTAGCGGGAGGGCCTACGAGCAGTACTTC. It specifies CSVGASGRAYEQYF.

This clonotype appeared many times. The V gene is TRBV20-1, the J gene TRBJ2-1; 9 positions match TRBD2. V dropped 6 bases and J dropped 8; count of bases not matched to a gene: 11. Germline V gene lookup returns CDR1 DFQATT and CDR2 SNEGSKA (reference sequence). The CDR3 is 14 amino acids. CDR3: CSAQSGGTLDEQFF. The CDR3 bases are TGCAGTGCCCAAAGCGGGGGGACCCTAGATGAGCAGTTCTTC.

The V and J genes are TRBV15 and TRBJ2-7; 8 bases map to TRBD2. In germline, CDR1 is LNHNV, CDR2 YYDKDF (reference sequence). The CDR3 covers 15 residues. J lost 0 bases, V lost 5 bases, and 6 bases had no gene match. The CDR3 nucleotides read TGTGCCACCAGCGGCGGGGCGGGAGGCTCCTACGAGCAGTACTTC. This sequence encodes CATSGGAGGSYEQYF. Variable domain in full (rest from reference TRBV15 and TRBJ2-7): DAMVIQNPRYQVTQFGKPVTLSCSQTLNHNVMYWYQQKSSQAPKLLFHYYDKDFNNEADTPDNFQSRRPNTSFCFLDIRSPGLGDTAMYLCATSGGAGGSYEQYFGPGTRLTVT.

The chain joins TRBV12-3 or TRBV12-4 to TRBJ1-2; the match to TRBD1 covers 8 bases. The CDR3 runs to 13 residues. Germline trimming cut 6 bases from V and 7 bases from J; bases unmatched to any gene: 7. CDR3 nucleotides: TGTGCCAGCAGCGGACAGGGCTTCCCTGGCTACACCTTC. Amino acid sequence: CASSGQGFPGYTF.

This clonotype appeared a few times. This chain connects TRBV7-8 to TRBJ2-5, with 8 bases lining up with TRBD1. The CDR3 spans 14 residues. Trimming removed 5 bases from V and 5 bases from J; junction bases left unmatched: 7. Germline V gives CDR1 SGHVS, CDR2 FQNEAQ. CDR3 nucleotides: TGTGCCAGCAGCCCCAACAGGGACAGGGAGACCCAGTACTTC. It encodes CASSPNRDRETQYF.

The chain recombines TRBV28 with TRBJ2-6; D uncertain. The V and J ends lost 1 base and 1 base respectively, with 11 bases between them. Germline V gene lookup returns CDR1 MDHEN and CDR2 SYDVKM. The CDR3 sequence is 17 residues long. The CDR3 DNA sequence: TGTGCCAGCAGTTTATTCACCGGGCAATCTGGGGCCAACGTCCTGACTTTC. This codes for CASSLFTGQSGANVLTF. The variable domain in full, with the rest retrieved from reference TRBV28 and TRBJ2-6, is DVKVTQSSRYLVKRTGEKVFLECVQDMDHENMFWYRQDPGLGLRLIYFSYDVKMKEKGDIPEGYSVSREKKERFSLILESASTNQTSMYLCASSLFTGQSGANVLTFGAGSRLTVL.

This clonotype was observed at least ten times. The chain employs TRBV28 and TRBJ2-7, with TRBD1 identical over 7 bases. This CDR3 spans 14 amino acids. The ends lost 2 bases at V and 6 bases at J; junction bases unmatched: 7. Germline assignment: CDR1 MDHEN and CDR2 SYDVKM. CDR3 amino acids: CASSLATGRGEQYF. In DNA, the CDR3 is TGTGCCAGCAGTTTAGCGACAGGGCGTGGCGAGCAGTACTTC.

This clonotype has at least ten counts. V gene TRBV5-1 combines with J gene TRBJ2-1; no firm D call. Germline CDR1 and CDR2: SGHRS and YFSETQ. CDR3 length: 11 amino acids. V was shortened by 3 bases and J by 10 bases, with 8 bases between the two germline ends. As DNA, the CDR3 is TGCGCCAGCAGCTCGACATGGGAGCAGTTCTTC. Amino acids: CASSSTWEQFF.

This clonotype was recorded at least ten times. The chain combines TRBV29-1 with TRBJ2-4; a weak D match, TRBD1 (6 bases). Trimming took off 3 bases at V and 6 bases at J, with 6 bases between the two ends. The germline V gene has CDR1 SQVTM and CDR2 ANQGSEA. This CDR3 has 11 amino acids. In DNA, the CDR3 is TGCAGCGTTGACAGGGGAAACATTCAGTACTTC. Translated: CSVDRGNIQYF.

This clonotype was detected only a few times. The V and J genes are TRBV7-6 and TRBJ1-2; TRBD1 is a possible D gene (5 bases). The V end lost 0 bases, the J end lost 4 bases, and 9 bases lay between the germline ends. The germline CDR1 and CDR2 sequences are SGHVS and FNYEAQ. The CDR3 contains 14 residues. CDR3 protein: CASSLAGVGYGYTF. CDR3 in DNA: TGTGCCAGCAGCTTAGCGGGGGTCGGCTATGGCTACACCTTC.

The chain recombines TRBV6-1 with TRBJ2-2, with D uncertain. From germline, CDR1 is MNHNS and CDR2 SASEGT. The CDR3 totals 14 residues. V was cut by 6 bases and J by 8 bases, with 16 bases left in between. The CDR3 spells CASSPPARWGELFF. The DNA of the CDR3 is TGTGCCAGCAGCCCCCCGGCCCGATGGGGGGAGCTGTTTTTT.

The CDR3 region is CASSLPGLPTDTQYF. In nucleotides, the CDR3 is TGTGCCAGCAGCTTACCGGGACTACCCACAGATACGCAGTATTTT. This chain uses TRBV7-2 with TRBJ2-3; 7 bases align to TRBD2. CDR3 length: 15 residues. Germline V gene sequence: CDR1 SGHTA, CDR2 FQGNSA. Losses at the gene ends were 2 bases for V and 2 bases for J; bases not matched to a gene: 4.

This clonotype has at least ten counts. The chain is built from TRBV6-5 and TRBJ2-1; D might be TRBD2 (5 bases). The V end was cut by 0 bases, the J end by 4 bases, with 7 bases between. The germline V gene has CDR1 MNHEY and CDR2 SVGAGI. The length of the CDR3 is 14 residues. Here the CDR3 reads CASSYSGGYNEQFF. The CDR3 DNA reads TGTGCCAGCAGTTACTCGGGCGGGTACAATGAGCAGTTCTTC.

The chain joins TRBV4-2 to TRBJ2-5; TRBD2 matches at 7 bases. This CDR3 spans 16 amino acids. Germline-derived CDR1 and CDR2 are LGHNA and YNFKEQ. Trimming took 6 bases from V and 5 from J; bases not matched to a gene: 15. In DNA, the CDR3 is TGTGCCAGCAGTCCAGGTAGCCAGCGGGGTTATGAGACCCAGTACTTC. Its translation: CASSPGSQRGYETQYF.

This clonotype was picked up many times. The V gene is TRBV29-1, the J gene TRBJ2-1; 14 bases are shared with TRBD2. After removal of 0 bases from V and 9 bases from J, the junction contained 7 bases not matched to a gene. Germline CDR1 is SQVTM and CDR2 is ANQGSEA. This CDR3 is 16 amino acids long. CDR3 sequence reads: CSVEEGGLAGELEQFF. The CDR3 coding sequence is TGCAGCGTTGAAGAGGGGGGACTAGCGGGAGAGCTTGAGCAGTTCTTC.

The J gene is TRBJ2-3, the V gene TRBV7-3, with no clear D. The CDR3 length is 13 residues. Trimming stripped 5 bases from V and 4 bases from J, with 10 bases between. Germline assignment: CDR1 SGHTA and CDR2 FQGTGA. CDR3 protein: CASSRRIPDTQYF. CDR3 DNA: TGTGCCAGCAGCAGACGGATTCCAGATACGCAGTATTTT.

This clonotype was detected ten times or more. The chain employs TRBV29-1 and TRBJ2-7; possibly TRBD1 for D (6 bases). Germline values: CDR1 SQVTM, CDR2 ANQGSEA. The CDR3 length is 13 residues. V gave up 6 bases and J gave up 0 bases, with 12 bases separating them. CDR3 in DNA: TGCAGCGTACTACAGGGTAGCTCCTACGAGCAGTACTTC. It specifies CSVLQGSSYEQYF.

The CDR3 loop reads CATTLSGNTGELFF. CDR3 nucleotides: TGTGCCACCACACTTTCAGGGAACACCGGGGAGCTGTTTTTT. V gene TRBV15 combines with J gene TRBJ2-2; D not resolved. CDR1 and CDR2 from the germline V gene are LNHNV and YYDKDF (reference sequence). V lost 7 bases to trimming and J lost 1 base, with 10 bases between them. The CDR3 is 14 residues long.

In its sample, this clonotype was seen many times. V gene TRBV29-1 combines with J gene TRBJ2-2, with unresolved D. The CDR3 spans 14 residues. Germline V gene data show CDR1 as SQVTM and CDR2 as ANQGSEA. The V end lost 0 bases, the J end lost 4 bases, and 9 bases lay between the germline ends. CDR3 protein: CSVEEGRPTGELFF. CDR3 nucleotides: TGCAGCGTTGAAGAGGGCCGACCCACCGGGGAGCTGTTTTTT.